The 23 T cell receptor beta chains given below trace back to one sample, sequenced in a study of resident and recirculating memory T cells in vitiligo. Profiled with immunoSEQ multiplex PCR; TCRdb holds only in-frame clones, not every one. Here the sample spans tens of thousands of clones, about 89% being singletons. Sequenced material: blood. The origin of the receptors is a male donor with vitiligo.

This sequence joins TRBV6-5 and TRBJ1-2; 9 bases map to TRBD1. CDR3 size: 15 residues. Per the germline V gene, CDR1 is MNHEY and CDR2 is SVGAGI. V trimming: 4 bases; J trimming: 4 bases; junction bases outside the gene matches: 7. The chain's CDR3 is CASSLTGTGTYGYTF. The CDR3 DNA is TGTGCCAGCAGTTTGACCGGGACAGGGACCTATGGCTACACCTTC.

The chain joins TRBV6-1 to TRBJ1-1, with D unresolved. This CDR3 is built from 12 residues. Trimming cost V 2 bases and J 10 bases, with 11 bases left between them. In germline, CDR1 is MNHNS, CDR2 SASEGT. The CDR3 protein is CASSEPKSGAFF. The CDR3 DNA follows: TGTGCCAGCAGTGAACCCAAATCAGGAGCTTTCTTT.

A single count supports this clone. The CDR3 nucleotides read TGTGCCAGCAGAGTCAGGGTGGGGAACACTGAAGCTTTCTTT. Encoded protein: CASRVRVGNTEAFF. The chain carries TRBV28 and TRBJ1-1, with D perhaps matching TRBD1 (5 bases). This CDR3 has 14 amino acids. V lost 6 bases and J 1 base, leaving 12 bases between the germline ends. Germline V gene sequence: CDR1 MDHEN, CDR2 SYDVKM.

This chain uses TRBV19 with TRBJ1-1, with TRBD1 matching 7 bases. The CDR3 extends over 15 amino acids. Unmatched junction bases numbered 6, after V lost 4 bases and J lost 1 base. CDR1 and CDR2 (germline): LNHDA, SQIVND (reference sequence). The CDR3 region is CASSTEGGKNTEAFF. In DNA form, the CDR3 reads TGTGCCAGTAGTACTGAAGGGGGCAAGAACACTGAAGCTTTCTTT.

The chain has TRBV4-2 and TRBJ1-2; 7 positions match TRBD1. CDR1 is LGHNA, CDR2 YNFKEQ, per germline. This CDR3 contains 15 residues. Trimming took 4 bases from V and 4 from J; bases not matched to a gene: 9. The CDR3 coding sequence is TGTGCCAGCAGCCCGGACAGGCAGCGCGGCTATGGCTACACCTTC. Amino acids: CASSPDRQRGYGYTF.

The chain employs TRBV4-2 and TRBJ2-5, with 14 bases that match TRBD2. The CDR3 runs to 15 residues. Germline V gene sequence: CDR1 LGHNA, CDR2 YNFKEQ. The trim removed 4 bases at V and 5 bases at J, leaving 3 bases unmatched. The CDR3: CASSPTSGGAETQYF. As DNA, the CDR3 is TGTGCCAGCAGCCCGACTAGCGGGGGGGCCGAGACCCAGTACTTC.

V usage is TRBV5-6 and J usage is TRBJ1-6, with 9 bases fitting TRBD1. The CDR3 is 17 amino acids. Germline V gene data show CDR1 as SGHDT and CDR2 as YYEEEE. The junction had 12 bases not matched to a gene; V was cut back by 4 bases and J by 7 bases. The CDR3 coding sequence is TGTGCCAGCAGCCTCTCACAGGGGGCGACAACCAATTCACCCCTCCACTTT. Its translation is CASSLSQGATTNSPLHF.

This sequence joins TRBV9 and TRBJ1-2, with D hard to call. The CDR3 is 16 residues long. Germline CDR1 and CDR2: SGDLS and YYNGEE. The germline V and J ends were trimmed by 0 bases and 0 bases, with 12 bases remaining between them. The CDR3 is CASSVDGQTSNYGYTF. DNA for the CDR3: TGTGCCAGCAGCGTAGACGGTCAGACTTCTAACTATGGCTACACCTTC.

This clone was seen only once. This sequence joins TRBV4-3 and TRBJ2-3; D is unclear. CDR3 length equals 16 residues. Trimming removed 1 base at V and 0 bases at J, with 11 bases between. The germline V gene encodes CDR1 LGHNA and CDR2 YSLEER. The CDR3 sequence: CASSQGRQSSTDTQYF. CDR3 DNA sequence: TGCGCCAGCAGCCAAGGTAGACAATCTAGCACAGATACGCAGTATTTT.

As DNA, the CDR3 is TGTGCCAGCAGTTTTAGGGGGATAGCGACAGGAGAAGCTTTCTTT. The encoded protein is CASSFRGIATGEAFF. The chain joins TRBV7-9 to TRBJ1-1; TRBD1 is a possible D gene (6 bases). Trimming took 6 bases from V and 8 from J, leaving 22 bases between them. In germline, CDR1 is SEHNR, CDR2 FQNEAQ (reference sequence). This CDR3 comprises 15 residues. Drawing the rest from reference TRBV7-9 and TRBJ1-1, the complete variable domain is DTGVSQNPRHKITKRGQNVTFRCDPISEHNRLYWYRQTLGQGPEFLTYFQNEAQLEKSRLLSDRFSAERPKGSFSTLEIQRTEQGDSAMYLCASSFRGIATGEAFFGQGTRLTVV.

This clone came up once. The V and J genes are TRBV10-2 and TRBJ1-2; no clear D gene. CDR3 length: 13 amino acids. Germline V gives CDR1 WSHSY, CDR2 SAAADI. With 5 bases removed from V and 5 bases from J, the gap between germline ends came to 12 bases. The CDR3 loop is CASSNKIPYGYTF. The CDR3 coding sequence is TGCGCCAGCAGTAACAAGATTCCTTATGGCTACACCTTC.

This clone is a singleton in its sample. The chain links TRBV4-3 to TRBJ1-1; 11 bases are shared with TRBD1. Germline assignment: CDR1 LGHNA and CDR2 YSLEER. J was trimmed by 4 bases and V by 4 bases; bases with no gene match: 8. CDR3 size: 16 residues. CDR3 region: CASSREPGQGGTEAFF. DNA of the CDR3: TGCGCCAGCAGCCGTGAACCGGGACAGGGGGGCACTGAAGCTTTCTTT.

The chain recombines TRBV18 with TRBJ2-5, with 7 bases matching TRBD1. CDR1 and CDR2 (germline): KGHSH, LQKENI. V lost 0 bases to trimming and J lost 5 bases; unmatched junction nucleotides: 3. The CDR3 consists of 14 residues. The CDR3 loop is CASSPPGGEETQYF. The CDR3 DNA follows: TGTGCCAGCTCACCACCAGGGGGCGAGGAGACCCAGTACTTC. Filled out from reference TRBV18 and TRBJ2-5, the complete variable domain reads NAGVMQNPRHLVRRRGQEARLRCSPMKGHSHVYWYRQLPEEGLKFMVYLQKENIIDESGMPKERFSAEFPKEGPSILRIQQVVRGDSAAYFCASSPPGGEETQYFGPGTRLLVL.

This rearrangement joins TRBV7-8 to TRBJ2-3; D might be TRBD1 (6 bases). V dropped 0 bases and J dropped 0 bases, with 10 bases sitting between them. This CDR3 spans 16 amino acids. CDR1 is SGHVS, CDR2 FQNEAQ, per germline. The CDR3: CASSLADRASTDTQYF. As DNA, the CDR3 is TGTGCCAGCAGCTTAGCGGACAGAGCTAGCACAGATACGCAGTATTTT.

CDR3 residues: CASSGSTGATEAFF. The CDR3 DNA follows: TGTGCCAGTAGTGGCTCGACAGGGGCCACTGAAGCTTTCTTT. The chain employs TRBV19 and TRBJ1-1; 8 bases align to TRBD1. CDR1 is LNHDA, CDR2 SQIVND, per germline (reference sequence). Losses at the gene ends were 5 bases for V and 4 bases for J; bases not matched to a gene: 6. The CDR3 loop spans 14 amino acids.

V gene TRBV10-3 combines with J gene TRBJ1-6, with a weak D call TRBD1 (6 bases). V was shortened by 2 bases and J by 2 bases, with 10 bases between the two germline ends. CDR1 and CDR2 from the germline V gene are ENHRY and SYGVKD. The CDR3 is made up of 16 amino acids. The CDR3: CAISEQGITYNSPLHF. The CDR3, as DNA: TGTGCCATCAGTGAGCAGGGGATCACCTATAATTCACCCCTCCACTTT.

The rearrangement links TRBV27 to TRBJ1-2; 9 bases agree with TRBD1. Germline loops: CDR1 MNHEY, CDR2 SMNVEV (reference sequence). The ends lost 3 bases at V and 3 bases at J; junction bases unmatched: 5. The CDR3 sequence is 15 residues long. Written as DNA, the CDR3 is TGTGCCAGCAGTTTCGGGACAGGGAGGGACTATGGCTACACCTTC. It yields the protein CASSFGTGRDYGYTF.

The V call is TRBV27, the J call TRBJ1-6; no clear D. V was trimmed by 8 bases and J by 0 bases, leaving 14 bases between them. The CDR3 length is 16 residues. The V gene's germline CDR1 is MNHEY and CDR2 SMNVEV (reference sequence). CDR3 in amino acids: CASGGQESSYNSPLHF. In DNA, the CDR3 is TGTGCCAGCGGAGGGCAGGAGAGCTCCTATAATTCACCCCTCCACTTT.

This chain joins TRBV9 and TRBJ2-3, with 7 bases identical to TRBD2. V shed 2 bases, J shed 3 bases, and the junction held 0 bases outside the gene matches. Germline V gene sequence: CDR1 SGDLS, CDR2 YYNGEE. The CDR3 loop spans 13 amino acids. The CDR3 sequence is CASSVGGTDTQYF. CDR3 sequence (DNA): TGTGCCAGCAGCGTGGGGGGGACAGATACGCAGTATTTT.

The chain recombines TRBV27 with TRBJ2-5; TRBD1 agrees at 7 bases. The better agreement between TRBJ2-7 and the DNA end casts doubt on the J call. The CDR3 runs to 13 residues. Germline loops: CDR1 MNHEY, CDR2 SMNVEV (reference sequence). This CDR3 is CASRRQGRHEQYF. CDR3 bases: TGTGCCAGCAGAAGACAGGGTCGACACGAGCAGTACTTC.

This clone showed up just a few times. This chain joins TRBV9 and TRBJ1-6, with a weak D call TRBD1 (5 bases). V was trimmed by 4 bases and J by 6 bases, leaving 8 bases between them. Per the germline V gene, CDR1 is SGDLS and CDR2 is YYNGEE. The CDR3 loop spans 13 amino acids. The CDR3 DNA reads TGTGCCAGCAGCCTGGGGGGTAATTCACCCCTCCACTTT. It translates to CASSLGGNSPLHF.

The V and J genes are TRBV4-2 and TRBJ1-5; no firm D call. Trimming removed 0 bases from V and 0 bases from J, with 12 bases in between. The germline V gene encodes CDR1 LGHNA and CDR2 YNFKEQ. The CDR3 consists of 17 residues. The CDR3 protein is CASSQDQAADSNQPQHF. The CDR3 nucleotides are TGTGCCAGCAGCCAAGATCAGGCAGCTGATAGCAATCAGCCCCAGCATTTT.

The V gene is TRBV4-3, the J gene TRBJ2-1, with 10 positions matching TRBD2. CDR3 length equals 16 residues. After removal of 0 bases from V and 6 bases from J, the junction contained 5 bases not matched to a gene. Germline V gives CDR1 LGHNA, CDR2 YSLEER. CDR3 sequence (DNA): TGCGCCAGCAGCCAAGATGGAGCGGGGGGGCGCAATGAGCAGTTCTTC. It codes for CASSQDGAGGRNEQFF.